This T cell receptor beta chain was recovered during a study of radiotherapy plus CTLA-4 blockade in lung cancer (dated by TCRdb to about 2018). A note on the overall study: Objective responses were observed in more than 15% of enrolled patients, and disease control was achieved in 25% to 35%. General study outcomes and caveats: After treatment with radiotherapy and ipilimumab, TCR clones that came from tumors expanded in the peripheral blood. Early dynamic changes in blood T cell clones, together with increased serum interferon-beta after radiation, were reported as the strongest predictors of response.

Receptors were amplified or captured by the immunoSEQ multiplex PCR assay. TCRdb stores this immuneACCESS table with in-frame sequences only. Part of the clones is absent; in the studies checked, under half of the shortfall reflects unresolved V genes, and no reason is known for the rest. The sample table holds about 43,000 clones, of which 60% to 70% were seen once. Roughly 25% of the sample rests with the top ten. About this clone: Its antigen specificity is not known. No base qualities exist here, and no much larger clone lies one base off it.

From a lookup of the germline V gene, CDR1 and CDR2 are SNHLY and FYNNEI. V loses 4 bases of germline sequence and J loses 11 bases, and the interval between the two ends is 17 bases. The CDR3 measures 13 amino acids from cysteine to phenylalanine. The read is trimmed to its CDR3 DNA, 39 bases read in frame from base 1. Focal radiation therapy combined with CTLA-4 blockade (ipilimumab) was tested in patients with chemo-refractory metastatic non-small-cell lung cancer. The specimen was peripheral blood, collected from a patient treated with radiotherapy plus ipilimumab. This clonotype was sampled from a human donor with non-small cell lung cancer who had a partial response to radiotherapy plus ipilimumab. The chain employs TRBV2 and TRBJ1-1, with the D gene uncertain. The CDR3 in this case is CASSGESAIGAFF. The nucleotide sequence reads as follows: TGTGCCAGCAGTGGGGAGAGCGCGATCGGGGCTTTCTTT.